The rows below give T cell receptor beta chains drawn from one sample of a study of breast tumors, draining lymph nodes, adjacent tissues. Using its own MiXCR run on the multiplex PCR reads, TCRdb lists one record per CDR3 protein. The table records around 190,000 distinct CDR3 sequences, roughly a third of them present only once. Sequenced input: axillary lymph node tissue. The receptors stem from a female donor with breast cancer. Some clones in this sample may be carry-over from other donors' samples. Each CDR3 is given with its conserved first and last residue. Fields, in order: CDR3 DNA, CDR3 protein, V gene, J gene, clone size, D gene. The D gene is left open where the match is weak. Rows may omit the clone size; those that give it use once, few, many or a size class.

cdr3_nt: TGTGCCAGCAGCTTAGGCGTGGCAGGGGGGGAAAAACTGTTTTTT
cdr3_aa: CASSLGVAGGEKLFF
v_call: TRBV7-2
j_call: TRBJ1-4
clone_size: NA
d_call: TRBD1

cdr3_nt: TGCAGCGTCGGGGACAGCAATCAGCCCCAGCATTTT
cdr3_aa: CSVGDSNQPQHF
v_call: TRBV29-1
j_call: TRBJ1-5
clone_size: NA
d_call: NA

cdr3_nt: TGTGCCAGCGTAGGGGGAGCAGCGGGGGGTTTCTTT
cdr3_aa: CASVGGAAGGFF
v_call: TRBV6-6
j_call: TRBJ1-1
clone_size: few
d_call: NA

cdr3_nt: TGTGCCAGCAGCCATCCAACCCCCTTTGACACCGGGGAGCTGTTTTTT
cdr3_aa: CASSHPTPFDTGELFF
v_call: TRBV7-3
j_call: TRBJ2-2
clone_size: NA
d_call: NA

cdr3_nt: TGTGCCAGCAGTGCCCGGACAGGTGCCAATGAGCAGTTCTTC
cdr3_aa: CASSARTGANEQFF
v_call: TRBV2
j_call: TRBJ2-1
clone_size: many
d_call: TRBD1

cdr3_nt: TGTGCCAGCAGCTTTAAGGAGACTCCGGACAGGGCTTCGAATGAGCAGTTCTTC
cdr3_aa: CASSFKETPDRASNEQFF
v_call: TRBV7-8
j_call: TRBJ2-1
clone_size: NA
d_call: TRBD1

cdr3_nt: TGTGCCAGCCTCTTGAACGCAGGGGTATACGAGCAGTACTTC
cdr3_aa: CASLLNAGVYEQYF
v_call: TRBV28
j_call: TRBJ2-7
clone_size: NA
d_call: NA

cdr3_nt: TGCGCCAGCAGCTGGACCCCAGGGATGGGACTCTACAGTGAGCAGTTCTTC
cdr3_aa: CASSWTPGMGLYSEQFF
v_call: TRBV5-1
j_call: TRBJ2-1
clone_size: once
d_call: NA

cdr3_nt: TGTGCCAGCAGCTTAGGGTGGGGTTATAATTCACCCCTCCACTTT
cdr3_aa: CASSLGWGYNSPLHF
v_call: TRBV7-2
j_call: TRBJ1-6
clone_size: many
d_call: NA

cdr3_nt: TGTGCCAGCAGCTTAGATAGCGGGGCCGGGGAGACCCAGTACTTC
cdr3_aa: CASSLDSGAGETQYF
v_call: TRBV11-3
j_call: TRBJ2-5
clone_size: many
d_call: TRBD2

cdr3_nt: TGTGCCAGCAGTTTAGGTGGAAATGAGCAGTTCTTC
cdr3_aa: CASSLGGNEQFF
v_call: TRBV12-3/TRBV12-4
j_call: TRBJ2-1
clone_size: many
d_call: NA

cdr3_nt: TGCGCCAGCAGCCCTAAGGTTCTGGTCCCGGGACAGGTGGGCACTAATGAAAAACTGTTTTTT
cdr3_aa: CASSPKVLVPGQVGTNEKLFF
v_call: TRBV4-1
j_call: TRBJ1-4
clone_size: many
d_call: TRBD1

cdr3_nt: TGCGCCAGCAGCCAAGGGGACAGTCTCTCCTACAATGAGCAGTTCTTC
cdr3_aa: CASSQGDSLSYNEQFF
v_call: TRBV4-1
j_call: TRBJ2-1
clone_size: many
d_call: TRBD1

cdr3_nt: TGTGCCAGCAGCGTAGGGACTAGCGGGGAGCTGTTTTTT
cdr3_aa: CASSVGTSGELFF
v_call: TRBV9
j_call: TRBJ2-2
clone_size: NA
d_call: TRBD2

cdr3_nt: TGTGCCAGCAGTGTAGTCTATACAGATACGCAGTGTTTT
cdr3_aa: CASSVVYTDTQCF
v_call: TRBV2
j_call: TRBJ2-3
clone_size: NA
d_call: NA

cdr3_nt: TGTGCCGGGGGAGGGGGGATTGGAGAGCAGTACTTC
cdr3_aa: CAGGGGIGEQYF
v_call: TRBV30
j_call: TRBJ2-7
clone_size: many
d_call: NA

cdr3_nt: TGCAGTGCTAGGTCACAGACCAATCAGCCCCAGCATTTT
cdr3_aa: CSARSQTNQPQHF
v_call: TRBV20-1
j_call: TRBJ1-5
clone_size: medium-sized
d_call: NA

cdr3_nt: TGTGCCAGCAGTCCCCGGTTGACAGGGGTCAACGAGCAGTACTTC
cdr3_aa: CASSPRLTGVNEQYF
v_call: TRBV6-5
j_call: TRBJ2-7
clone_size: many
d_call: TRBD1

cdr3_nt: TGCAGTGCTAGAGATCCGAAAGGGGAAAACTATGGCTACACCTTC
cdr3_aa: CSARDPKGENYGYTF
v_call: TRBV20-1
j_call: TRBJ1-2
clone_size: many
d_call: NA

cdr3_nt: TGTGCCAGCAGTGAAGCAAGAGCCATTAAGAGAAATAACTATGGCTACACCTTC
cdr3_aa: CASSEARAIKRNNYGYTF
v_call: TRBV6-1
j_call: TRBJ1-2
clone_size: few
d_call: NA

cdr3_nt: TGTGCCAGCAGGGGGTACGAAAAACTGTTTTTT
cdr3_aa: CASRGYEKLFF
v_call: TRBV12-3/TRBV12-4
j_call: TRBJ1-4
clone_size: many
d_call: NA

cdr3_nt: TGTGCCAGCAGTTTATGGAGAACTAATGAAAAACTGTTTTTT
cdr3_aa: CASSLWRTNEKLFF
v_call: TRBV12-3/TRBV12-4
j_call: TRBJ1-4
clone_size: many
d_call: NA

cdr3_nt: TGTGCCATCAGTAGGAGGGAGAATTCACCCCTCCACTTT
cdr3_aa: CAISRRENSPLHF
v_call: TRBV10-3
j_call: TRBJ1-6
clone_size: NA
d_call: NA

cdr3_nt: TGTGCCAGTAGTAGGGGATCGGGCCGAGATACGCAGTATTTT
cdr3_aa: CASSRGSGRDTQYF
v_call: TRBV19
j_call: TRBJ2-3
clone_size: few
d_call: NA

cdr3_nt: TGTGCCAGCAGCTTAAGGTCAGGGCAAACCTACGAGCAGTACTTC
cdr3_aa: CASSLRSGQTYEQYF
v_call: TRBV11-2
j_call: TRBJ2-7
clone_size: few
d_call: NA

cdr3_nt: TGTGCCAGCTCTGCGACAGGGGCCCCCTTGAACTATGGCTACACCTTC
cdr3_aa: CASSATGAPLNYGYTF
v_call: TRBV12-3/TRBV12-4
j_call: TRBJ1-2
clone_size: NA
d_call: TRBD1

cdr3_nt: TGTGCCAGCAGTTCGAGGAACTCTAACTATGGCTACACCTTC
cdr3_aa: CASSSRNSNYGYTF
v_call: TRBV6-2/TRBV6-3
j_call: TRBJ1-2
clone_size: few
d_call: NA

cdr3_nt: TGTGCCAGCAGCCCCCGCCGACGGAGCTCCCCAGGACCAGGGCAGCCCCAGCATTTT
cdr3_aa: CASSPRRRSSPGPGQPQHF
v_call: TRBV6-9
j_call: TRBJ1-5
clone_size: once
d_call: NA

cdr3_nt: TGTGCCAGTAGTATAGAAGAGGATTACGAGCAGTACTTC
cdr3_aa: CASSIEEDYEQYF
v_call: TRBV19
j_call: TRBJ2-7
clone_size: many
d_call: NA

cdr3_nt: TGTGCCAGCAGCGGACTGACAGGGGGACACAATGAAAAACTGTTTTTT
cdr3_aa: CASSGLTGGHNEKLFF
v_call: TRBV14
j_call: TRBJ1-4
clone_size: NA
d_call: TRBD1

cdr3_nt: TGTGCCGCCAGTGATTCTCGACAGGGGGGTGAAAAACTGTTTTTT
cdr3_aa: CAASDSRQGGEKLFF
v_call: TRBV24-1
j_call: TRBJ1-4
clone_size: many
d_call: TRBD1